This T cell receptor beta chain was sequenced during a study of T cell responses to AZD1222 COVID-19 vaccine. Study findings and constraints: Baseline seropositivity occurred in only 5 or 6 AZD1222 recipients.

The repertoire was sequenced with immunoSEQ multiplex PCR; TCRdb's copy has only in-frame clones and lacks some. Of around 110,000 clones in the sample, roughly 92% were seen once. Germline CDR1 reads SGDLS; CDR2 reads YYNGEE. CDR3 length equals 14 residues. Between the trimmed V and J ends, which lost 3 bases and 0 bases, there was a span of 8 bases. As concerns this clone: Its target is unknown.

This clonotype was obtained from an adult who received the AZD1222 COVID-19 vaccine. The chain carries TRBV9 and TRBJ2-3; D is unclear. Sequencing used peripheral blood, obtained 28 days after the second AZD1222 dose. CDR3 sequence reads: CASSALDSTDTQYF. The CDR3 DNA reads TGTGCCAGCAGCGCCTTAGATAGCACAGATACGCAGTATTTT.